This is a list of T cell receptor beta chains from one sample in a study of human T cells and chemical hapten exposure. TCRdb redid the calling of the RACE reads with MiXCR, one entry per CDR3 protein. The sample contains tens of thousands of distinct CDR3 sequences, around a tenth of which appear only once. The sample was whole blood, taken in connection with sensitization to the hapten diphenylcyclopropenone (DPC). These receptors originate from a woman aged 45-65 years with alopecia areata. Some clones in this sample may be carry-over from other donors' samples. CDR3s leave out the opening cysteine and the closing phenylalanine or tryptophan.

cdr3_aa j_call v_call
ASSLGQASYEQY TRBJ2-7 TRBV7-2
ASSLEQVKYNEQF TRBJ2-1 TRBV3-1
ASSNAGDNQPQH TRBJ1-5 TRBV7-3
ASSLAGGQEAF TRBJ1-1 TRBV7-6
ASSLNVGSNGNTIY TRBJ1-3 TRBV6-5
SAKANSPLH TRBJ1-6 TRBV20-1
ASNSEGEAF TRBJ1-1 TRBV10-2
SARGVAGTLF TRBJ2-1 TRBV20-1
ASSGGLASADTQY TRBJ2-3 TRBV5-4
ASSSWTGYEQY TRBJ2-7 TRBV11-1
SAQRTTSTDTQY TRBJ2-3 TRBV20-1
ASSGQGLYQPQH TRBJ1-5 TRBV6-2/TRBV6-3
ASSDRAGRNYGYT TRBJ1-2 TRBV25-1
ASSLDRGNRPQH TRBJ1-5 TRBV7-8
SVAPGTSHNEQF TRBJ2-1 TRBV29-1
RAQTPGNYGYT TRBJ1-2 TRBV20-1
ASSPLGQAYNEQF TRBJ2-1 TRBV11-2
ASSKVGGTSEKLF TRBJ1-4 TRBV7-9
ASSQGMGEQY TRBJ2-7 TRBV7-6
AWTTGARRSGNTIY TRBJ1-3 TRBV30
ATLNLGYSYNEQF TRBJ2-1 TRBV6-2/TRBV6-3
ASSSKPTSASYNEQF TRBJ2-1 TRBV11-2
ASSLGSGRGEAF TRBJ1-1 TRBV12-3/TRBV12-4
ASSQSTVASYEQY TRBJ2-7 TRBV3-1
ASSLWTGQPNGYT TRBJ1-2 TRBV27
ATSLSRGVLYNEQF TRBJ2-1 TRBV15
SAQEGSQETQY TRBJ2-5 TRBV20-1
ASSSRQGGNTEAF TRBJ1-1 TRBV18
ASSLAGLVPPGYT TRBJ1-2 TRBV7-2
ASSRDGTVGELF TRBJ2-2 TRBV7-3
ASSVTDRTGDTQY TRBJ2-3 TRBV9
ASSLVENYEQY TRBJ2-7 TRBV7-2
ATSISSGRADEQY TRBJ2-7 TRBV15
ASSPRGTGFRNTEAF TRBJ1-1 TRBV11-2
ASRGGSANYGYT TRBJ1-2 TRBV27
ASSPPGGLNTEAF TRBJ1-1 TRBV7-9
ASSPLIPGELF TRBJ2-2 TRBV7-2
AISEGGGDTDTQY TRBJ2-3 TRBV10-3
ASSLRLSYNEQF TRBJ2-1 TRBV28
ASSPTRTGTGELF TRBJ2-2 TRBV4-3
ASSLASGGPRNIQY TRBJ2-4 TRBV7-2
AWSVGSLAGPETQY TRBJ2-5 TRBV30
ASSVTRTSQETQY TRBJ2-5 TRBV12-3/TRBV12-4
AWTRGASGNTIY TRBJ1-3 TRBV30
ASSPYTPTGARISYNEQF TRBJ2-1 TRBV18
ASSPLTGLTTEAF TRBJ1-1 TRBV12-3/TRBV12-4
ASSPRGGSGTDTQY TRBJ2-3 TRBV7-6
ASSLPPGLRTGANVLT TRBJ2-6 TRBV28
SARDMRGVIAKNIQY TRBJ2-4 TRBV20-1
ASSNRSQGPIMVHEQY TRBJ2-7 TRBV21-1
ASSQRQGGEKLF TRBJ1-4 TRBV7-9
ASSLVGAAYVYGYT TRBJ1-2 TRBV28
ASSSRTGFVYEQY TRBJ2-7 TRBV28
ATQRDSGREKLF TRBJ1-4 TRBV2
ASSEPYIYNEQF TRBJ2-1 TRBV28
NRTSEQY TRBJ2-7 TRBV29-1
SVEGGGGLTKNIQY TRBJ2-4 TRBV29-1
ASSPALGTGGYNEQF TRBJ2-1 TRBV28
SAKPSGRGYEQY TRBJ2-7 TRBV20-1
ASSLRLAGDEQF TRBJ2-1 TRBV7-2